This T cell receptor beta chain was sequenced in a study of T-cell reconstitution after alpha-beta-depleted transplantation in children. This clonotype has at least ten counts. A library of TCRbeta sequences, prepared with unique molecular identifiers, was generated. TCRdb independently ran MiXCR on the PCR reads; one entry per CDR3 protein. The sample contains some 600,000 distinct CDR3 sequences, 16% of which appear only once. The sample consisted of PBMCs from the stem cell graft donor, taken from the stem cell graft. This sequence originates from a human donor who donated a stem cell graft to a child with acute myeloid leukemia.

CDR3 sequence reads: CSARRGGRYTEAFF. The DNA for the CDR3 is TGCAGTGCCCGGAGAGGGGGCCGATACACTGAAGCTTTCTTT. The chain recombines TRBV20-1 with TRBJ1-1, with 7 bases matching TRBD1. CDR1 and CDR2 from the germline V gene are DFQATT and SNEGSKA (reference sequence). V trimming: 6 bases; J trimming: 3 bases; junction bases outside the gene matches: 10. The CDR3 loop spans 14 amino acids.